This T cell receptor beta chain comes out of a study of response to subunit inactivated influenza vaccine. The study's findings and limits: There was a suggestion from the authors that each seasonal influenza vaccination recruits few new T cells.

Concerning this clonotype: Its cognate antigen is unknown.

CDR1 is MNHEY and CDR2 is SMNVEV in the germline V gene (reference sequence). The V and J ends lost 3 bases and 2 bases respectively, with 6 bases between them. This CDR3 has 13 amino acids. TCRdb processed the RT-PCR reads anew with MiXCR; each CDR3 protein has one entry. Among roughly 160,000 distinct CDR3 sequences listed, around a tenth were seen once. The sequencing used CD8+ T cells sorted from PBMCs, collected about 23 months after vaccination. V gene TRBV27 combines with J gene TRBJ2-3; no clear D gene. This receptor was identified in a man aged 50 to 75 who received an inactivated influenza vaccine. The chain's CDR3 is CASSFVFTDTQYF. DNA of the CDR3: TGTGCCAGCAGTTTTGTGTTCACAGATACGCAGTATTTT.